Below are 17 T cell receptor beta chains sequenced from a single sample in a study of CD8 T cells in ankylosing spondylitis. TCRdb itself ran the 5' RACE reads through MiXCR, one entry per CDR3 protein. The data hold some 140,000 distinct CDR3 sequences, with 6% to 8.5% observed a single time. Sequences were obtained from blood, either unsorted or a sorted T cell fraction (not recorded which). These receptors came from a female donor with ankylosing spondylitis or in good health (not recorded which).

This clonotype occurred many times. The CDR3, as DNA: TGCGCCAGCAGCCAAGATTTCCCTTCCCCCTACGAGCAGTACTTC. It translates to CASSQDFPSPYEQYF. This chain connects TRBV4-3 to TRBJ2-7; no clear D gene. Trimming cost V 0 bases and J 2 bases, with 11 bases left between them. The CDR3 totals 15 residues. Germline CDR1 and CDR2: LGHNA and YSLEER.

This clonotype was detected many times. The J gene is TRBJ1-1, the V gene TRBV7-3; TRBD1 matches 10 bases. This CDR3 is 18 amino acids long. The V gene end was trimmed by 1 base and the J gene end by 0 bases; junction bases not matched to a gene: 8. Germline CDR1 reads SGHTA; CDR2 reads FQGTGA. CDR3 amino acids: CASSLRGGTGELNTEAFF. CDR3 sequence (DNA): TGTGCCAGCAGCTTAAGGGGGGGGACAGGGGAACTGAACACTGAAGCTTTCTTT.

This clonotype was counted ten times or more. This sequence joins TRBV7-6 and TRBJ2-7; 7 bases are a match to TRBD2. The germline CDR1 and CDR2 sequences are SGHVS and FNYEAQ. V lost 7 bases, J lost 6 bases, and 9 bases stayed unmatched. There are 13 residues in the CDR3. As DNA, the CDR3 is TGTGCCAGCAAGGGAGCGGGGCCCGGCGAGCAGTACTTC. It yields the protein CASKGAGPGEQYF.

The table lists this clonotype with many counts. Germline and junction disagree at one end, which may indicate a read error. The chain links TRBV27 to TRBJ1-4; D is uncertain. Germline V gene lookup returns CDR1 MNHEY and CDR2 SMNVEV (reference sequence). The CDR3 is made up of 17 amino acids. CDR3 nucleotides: TGTGCCAGCAGTGTATCCGGGAGTTACTATTTAGATGAAAAACTGTTTTTT. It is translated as CASSVSGSYYLDEKLFF.

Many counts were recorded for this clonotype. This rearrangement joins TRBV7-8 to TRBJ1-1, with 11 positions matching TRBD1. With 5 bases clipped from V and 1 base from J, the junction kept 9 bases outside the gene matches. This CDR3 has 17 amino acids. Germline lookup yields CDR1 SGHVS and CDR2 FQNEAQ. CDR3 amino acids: CASSKIGQGASNTEAFF. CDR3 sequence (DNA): TGTGCCAGCAGCAAAATAGGACAGGGGGCTTCGAACACTGAAGCTTTCTTT.

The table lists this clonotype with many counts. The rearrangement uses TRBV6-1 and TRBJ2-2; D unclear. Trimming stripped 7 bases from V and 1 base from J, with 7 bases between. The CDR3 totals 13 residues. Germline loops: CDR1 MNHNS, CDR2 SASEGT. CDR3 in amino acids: CASKGQNTGELFF. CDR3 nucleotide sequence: TGTGCCAGCAAGGGCCAGAACACCGGGGAGCTGTTTTTT.

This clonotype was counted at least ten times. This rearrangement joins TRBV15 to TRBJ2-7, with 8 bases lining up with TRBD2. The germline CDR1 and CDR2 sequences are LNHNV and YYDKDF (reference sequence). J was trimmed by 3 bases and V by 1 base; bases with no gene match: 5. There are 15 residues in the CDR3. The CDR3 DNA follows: TGTGCCACCAGCAGAGCCCCGGGGGGGATCTACGAGCAGTACTTC. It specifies CATSRAPGGIYEQYF.

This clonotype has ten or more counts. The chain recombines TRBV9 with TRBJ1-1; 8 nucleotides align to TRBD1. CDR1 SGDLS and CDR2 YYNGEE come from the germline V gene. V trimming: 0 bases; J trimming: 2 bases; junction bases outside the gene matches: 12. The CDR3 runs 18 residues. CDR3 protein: CASSVAWGRQGSNTEAFF. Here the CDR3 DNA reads TGTGCCAGCAGCGTAGCTTGGGGGAGACAGGGGAGTAACACTGAAGCTTTCTTT.

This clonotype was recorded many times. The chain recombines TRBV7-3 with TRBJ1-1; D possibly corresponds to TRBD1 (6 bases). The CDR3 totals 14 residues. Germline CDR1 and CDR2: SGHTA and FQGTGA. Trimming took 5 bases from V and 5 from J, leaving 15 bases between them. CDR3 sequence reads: CASSEGGARTEAFF. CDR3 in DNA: TGTGCCAGCAGCGAAGGGGGGGCGCGAACTGAAGCTTTCTTT.

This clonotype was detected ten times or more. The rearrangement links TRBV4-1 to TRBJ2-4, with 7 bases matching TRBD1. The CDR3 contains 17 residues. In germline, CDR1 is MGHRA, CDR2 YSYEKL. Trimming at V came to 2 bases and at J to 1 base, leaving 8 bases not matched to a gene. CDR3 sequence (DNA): TGCGCCAGCAGCCAACCTCGACAGGGAAGGGCCAAAAACATTCAGTACTTC. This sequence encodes CASSQPRQGRAKNIQYF.

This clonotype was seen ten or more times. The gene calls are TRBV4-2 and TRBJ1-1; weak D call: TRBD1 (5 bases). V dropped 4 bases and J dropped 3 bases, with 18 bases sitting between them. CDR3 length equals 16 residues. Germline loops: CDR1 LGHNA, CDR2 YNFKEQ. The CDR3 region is CASSPGTTLQYTEAFF. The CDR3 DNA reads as TGTGCCAGCAGCCCAGGGACTACCCTTCAGTACACTGAAGCTTTCTTT.

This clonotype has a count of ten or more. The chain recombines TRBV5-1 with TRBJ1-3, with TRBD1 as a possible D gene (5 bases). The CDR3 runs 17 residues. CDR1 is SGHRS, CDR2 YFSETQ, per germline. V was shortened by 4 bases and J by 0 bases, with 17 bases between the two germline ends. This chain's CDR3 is CASSPGGTGTSGNTIYF. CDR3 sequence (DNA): TGCGCCAGCAGCCCGGGAGGGACGGGAACCTCTGGAAACACCATATATTTT. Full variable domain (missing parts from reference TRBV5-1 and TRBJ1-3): KAGVTQTPRYLIKTRGQQVTLSCSPISGHRSVSWYQQTPGQGLQFLFEYFSETQRNKGNFPGRFSGRQFSNSRSEMNVSTLELGDSALYLCASSPGGTGTSGNTIYFGEGSWLTVV.

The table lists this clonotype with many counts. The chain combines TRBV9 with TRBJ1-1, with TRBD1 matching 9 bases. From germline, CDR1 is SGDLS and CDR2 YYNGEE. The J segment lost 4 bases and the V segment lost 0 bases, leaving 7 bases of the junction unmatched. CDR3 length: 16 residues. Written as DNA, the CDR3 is TGTGCCAGCAGCGTAGGGGGACAGGGACGGAGCACTGAAGCTTTCTTT. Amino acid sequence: CASSVGGQGRSTEAFF.

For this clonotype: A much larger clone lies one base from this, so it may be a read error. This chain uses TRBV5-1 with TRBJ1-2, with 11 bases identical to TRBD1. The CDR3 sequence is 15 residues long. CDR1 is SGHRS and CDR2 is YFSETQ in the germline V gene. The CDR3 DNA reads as TGCGCCAGCAGCTCCGGGACAGGGGGTGTCTATTGCTACACCTTC. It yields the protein CASSSGTGGVYCYTF.

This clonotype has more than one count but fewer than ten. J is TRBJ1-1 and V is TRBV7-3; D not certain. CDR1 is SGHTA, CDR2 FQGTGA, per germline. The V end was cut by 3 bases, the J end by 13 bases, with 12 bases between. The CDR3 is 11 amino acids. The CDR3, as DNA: TGTGCCAGCAGCTTCGACAAACTTCTTTTCTTT. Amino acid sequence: CASSFDKLLFF.

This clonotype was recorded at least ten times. This chain's CDR3 is CASSREMGTGAGGFNSPLHF. CDR3 DNA: TGCGCCAGCAGCCGCGAGATGGGAACCGGGGCCGGGGGTTTTAATTCACCCCTCCACTTT. V is TRBV4-1 and J is TRBJ1-6; D is perhaps TRBD1 (5 bases). CDR1 is MGHRA and CDR2 is YSYEKL in the germline V gene. Between the trimmed V and J ends, which lost 4 bases and 6 bases, there was a span of 28 bases. CDR3 length equals 20 residues.

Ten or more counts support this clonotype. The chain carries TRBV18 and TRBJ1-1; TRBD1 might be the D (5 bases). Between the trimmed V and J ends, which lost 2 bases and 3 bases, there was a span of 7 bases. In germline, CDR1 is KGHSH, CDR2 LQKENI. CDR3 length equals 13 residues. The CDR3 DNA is TGTGCCAGCTCACCAATGGGGGACACTGAAGCTTTCTTT. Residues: CASSPMGDTEAFF.